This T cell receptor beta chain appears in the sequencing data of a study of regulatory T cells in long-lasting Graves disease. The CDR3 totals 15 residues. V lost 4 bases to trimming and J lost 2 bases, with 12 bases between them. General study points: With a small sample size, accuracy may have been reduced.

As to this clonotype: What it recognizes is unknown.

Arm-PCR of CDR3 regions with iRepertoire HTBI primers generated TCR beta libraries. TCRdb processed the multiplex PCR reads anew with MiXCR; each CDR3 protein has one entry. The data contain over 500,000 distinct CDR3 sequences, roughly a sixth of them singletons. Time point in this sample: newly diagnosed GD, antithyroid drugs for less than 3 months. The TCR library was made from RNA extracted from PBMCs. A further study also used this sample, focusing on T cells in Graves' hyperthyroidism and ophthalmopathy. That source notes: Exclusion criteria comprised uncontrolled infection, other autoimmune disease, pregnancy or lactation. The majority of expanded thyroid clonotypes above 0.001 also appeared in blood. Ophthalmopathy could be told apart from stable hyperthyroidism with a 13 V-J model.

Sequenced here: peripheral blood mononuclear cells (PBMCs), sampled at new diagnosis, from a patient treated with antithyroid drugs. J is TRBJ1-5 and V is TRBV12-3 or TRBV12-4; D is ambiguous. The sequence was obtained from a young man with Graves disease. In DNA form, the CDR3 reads TGTGCCAGCAGTTCAGAGGGTTGGGGCAATCAGCCCCAGCATTTT. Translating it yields CASSSEGWGNQPQHF.